The clone carrying this TCR beta chain occurred a few times. The antigen remains unidentified. The read comes to an end 3 residues before the CDR3 does, leaving the germline J gene to fill in the end. These data belong to a study of T cell clonality in common variable immunodeficiency. General study points: Common variable immunodeficiency TCR beta sequences reportedly had fewer deletions and N-nucleotide insertions.

Sequencing input was equivalent genomic DNA from CVID and controls. Produced via immunoSEQ multiplex PCR; TCRdb's table is partial and in-frame only. The sample yields about 19,000 clones, without any singletons. Germline CDR1 MNHEY, CDR2 SVGEGT. CDR3 length: 13 amino acids. Trimming stripped 5 bases from V and 0 bases from J, with 7 bases between. The rearrangement joins TRBV6-2 or TRBV6-3 to TRBJ1-2; D gene ambiguous. The sequenced sample consisted of peripheral blood mononuclear cells. The TCR originated in a human donor with common variable immunodeficiency. The sequenced CDR3 bases are TGTGCCAGCAGTCGTATAGCTAACTATGGC. This sequence encodes CASSRIANYG. The complete CDR3 protein is CASSRIANYGYTF.